This is a list of T cell receptor beta chains from one sample in a study of T-cell memory formation after mild COVID-19. TCRdb re-derived calls from the 5' RACE reads in MiXCR, one entry per CDR3 protein. The sample lists approximately 260,000 distinct CDR3 sequences, 15% to 20% occurring once. Material: PBMCs or a T cell subset sorted from them (not recorded which). The receptors were gathered from a man younger than 35 who had mild COVID-19 (a few samples of this study predate the infection). Cell type and time point are not known. The CDR3 runs from the conserved cysteine through the conserved F or W. Fields, in order: CDR3 protein, CDR3 DNA, J gene, clone size, V gene, D gene. A D gene is named only where the DNA matches it firmly. Clone size is shown for a subset of rows, as once, few, many or a class of expanded clone.

CASSLEGVGSPLHF TGTGCCAGCAGCTTAGAAGGGGTAGGGTCACCCCTCCACTTT TRBJ1-6 - TRBV7-2 -
CASSYTGTKNQPQHF TGTGCCAGCAGCTACACCGGGACAAAGAATCAGCCCCAGCATTTT TRBJ1-5 few TRBV6-2/TRBV6-3 -
CATSSSQLRRTDTQYF TGTGCCACCAGCAGTTCCCAACTGAGAAGAACAGATACGCAGTATTTT TRBJ2-3 few TRBV15 -
CASSHLGVDTEAFF TGTGCCAGCAGCCATCTTGGGGTTGACACTGAAGCTTTCTTT TRBJ1-1 - TRBV3-1 -
CASSFGQDTEAFF TGTGCCAGCAGCTTCGGGCAGGACACTGAAGCTTTCTTT TRBJ1-1 few TRBV11-3 -
CSARTSGGVWETQYF TGCAGTGCTCGGACTAGCGGGGGGGTGTGGGAGACCCAGTACTTC TRBJ2-5 few TRBV20-1 TRBD2
CSASSGTVTYEQYF TGCAGTGCTAGCTCCGGGACTGTCACATACGAGCAGTACTTC TRBJ2-7 - TRBV20-1 -
CASSSRGGGETQYF TGTGCTAGCAGCTCCCGCGGGGGGGGCGAGACCCAGTACTTC TRBJ2-5 - TRBV7-7 TRBD2
CAWSVAGVLYNEQFF TGTGCCTGGAGTGTAGCGGGGGTTCTATACAATGAGCAGTTCTTC TRBJ2-1 few TRBV30 TRBD2
CATSDPYRGGETQYF TGTGCCACCAGTGATCCCTACAGGGGAGGGGAGACCCAGTACTTC TRBJ2-5 few TRBV24-1 -
CASSPTRSTDTQYF TGTGCCAGCTCACCCACTAGGTCAACAGATACGCAGTATTTT TRBJ2-3 many TRBV18 -
CASRPGPGQGVYGYTF TGTGCCAGCAGGCCCGGACCGGGACAGGGGGTCTATGGCTACACCTTC TRBJ1-2 - TRBV28 TRBD1
CSPWRRGHTDTQYF TGCAGTCCCTGGAGGCGGGGTCATACAGATACGCAGTATTTT TRBJ2-3 - TRBV20-1 -
CASSLIGDSEAFF TGTGCCAGCAGCTTAATCGGGGACTCTGAAGCTTTCTTT TRBJ1-1 - TRBV7-2 -
CASSLKGTRTYGYTF TGTGCCAGCAGCTTAAAAGGGACACGAACCTACGGCTACACCTTC TRBJ1-2 few TRBV7-2 -
CASSPRVVGTDSPLHF TGTGCCAGCAGCCCCCGGGTAGTGGGTACTGATTCACCCCTCCACTTT TRBJ1-6 many TRBV7-2 -
CASSQGGYNEQFF TGTGCCAGCAGTCAGGGCGGGTACAATGAGCAGTTCTTC TRBJ2-1 - TRBV5-4 -
CATSGAQNTGELFF TGTGCCACCAGTGGGGCGCAGAACACCGGGGAGCTGTTTTTT TRBJ2-2 - TRBV24-1 -
CASSLPPQVDEQFF TGCGCCAGCAGCTTGCCGCCCCAAGTAGATGAGCAGTTCTTC TRBJ2-1 few TRBV5-1 -
CATSRYRDSPYEQYF TGTGCCACCAGCAGATATAGGGACAGCCCCTACGAGCAGTACTTC TRBJ2-7 few TRBV15 TRBD1
CASSRRTVQSYEQYF TGTGCCAGCAGCCGTCGGACAGTTCAGTCCTACGAGCAGTACTTC TRBJ2-7 many TRBV5-4 -
CASSRTGPSEPQHF TGTGCCAGCAGTCGGACAGGCCCTTCCGAGCCCCAGCATTTT TRBJ1-5 - TRBV6-5 TRBD1
CASSLAGARTGELFF TGTGCCAGCAGCTTAGCGGGGGCCCGCACCGGGGAGCTGTTTTTT TRBJ2-2 many TRBV7-8 -
CASSLALNNEQFF TGTGCCAGCAGCTTAGCCCTAAATAATGAGCAGTTCTTC TRBJ2-1 - TRBV11-2 -
CSARGGGQGLGGYTF TGCAGTGCTAGAGGGGGGGGACAGGGTTTGGGTGGCTACACCTTC TRBJ1-2 many TRBV20-1 TRBD1
CASSSSGGGVLAKNIQYF TGCGCCAGCAGCTCATCAGGGGGCGGGGTACTAGCCAAAAACATTCAGTACTTC TRBJ2-4 many TRBV5-1 TRBD1
CASSYGDRRGTGELFF TGTGCCAGCAGTTACGGGGACCGCCGGGGCACCGGGGAGCTGTTTTTT TRBJ2-2 few TRBV6-5 -
CASSYYKESYNEQFF TGCGCCAGCAGTTACTACAAAGAGTCTTACAATGAGCAGTTCTTC TRBJ2-1 few TRBV23-1 -
CASSRERGTYNEQFF TGTGCCAGCAGTCGTGAGCGGGGGACGTACAATGAGCAGTTCTTC TRBJ2-1 - TRBV2 TRBD2
CASSSQIGGYEQYF TGTGCCAGCAGCTCACAGATCGGGGGCTACGAGCAGTACTTC TRBJ2-7 few TRBV7-2 -
CSAQKAGTGAGETQYF TGCAGTGCCCAGAAGGCTGGGACAGGGGCTGGTGAGACCCAGTACTTC TRBJ2-5 few TRBV20-1 TRBD1
CASVGSYEQYF TGTGCCAGCGTTGGTTCCTACGAGCAGTACTTC TRBJ2-7 few TRBV7-9 -
CASSPSQAGGYEKLFF TGCGCCAGCAGCCCCTCCCAAGCCGGGGGTTATGAAAAACTGTTTTTT TRBJ1-4 few TRBV4-1 -
CASSLGTDLNTEAFF TGCGCCAGCAGCTTGGGAACCGATCTGAACACTGAAGCTTTCTTT TRBJ1-1 - TRBV5-1 -
CATGSGYQETQYF TGTGCCACCGGCAGCGGGTACCAAGAGACCCAGTACTTC TRBJ2-5 - TRBV15 -
CASSPGAGSNYGYTF TGCGCCAGCAGCCCCGGAGCGGGTTCTAACTATGGCTACACCTTC TRBJ1-2 - TRBV5-1 -
CASSFAGGETQYF TGTGCCAGCAGCTTCGCGGGGGGAGAGACCCAGTACTTC TRBJ2-5 few TRBV7-3 TRBD2
CASSRASVGGDEQFF TGTGCCAGCAGCCGGGCCTCGGTAGGTGGCGATGAGCAGTTCTTC TRBJ2-1 many TRBV5-4 -
CASSSGFSWGYGYTF TGTGCCAGCAGCTCCGGCTTCAGCTGGGGCTATGGCTACACCTTC TRBJ1-2 - TRBV28 -
CASSLRAALDKAFF TGTGCCAGCAGCTTAAGGGCGGCGCTCGATAAAGCTTTCTTT TRBJ1-1 - TRBV7-2 -
CASSRTAGDPGYTF TGCGCCAGCAGCAGAACCGCAGGGGACCCTGGCTACACCTTC TRBJ1-2 - TRBV5-1 -
CASSLAGGSADTQYF TGTGCCAGCAGCTTAGCGGGGGGGTCCGCAGATACGCAGTATTTT TRBJ2-3 - TRBV7-2 TRBD2
CASSLGGGGREKLFF TGTGCCAGCAGCTTAGGTGGAGGGGGCAGGGAAAAACTGTTTTTT TRBJ1-4 many TRBV7-2 TRBD1
CASSLRHVTGSNTEAFF TGTGCCAGCTCACTTCGTCATGTAACGGGGTCGAACACTGAAGCTTTCTTT TRBJ1-1 once TRBV18 -
CASSSSSRYSPLHF TGTGCCAGCAGTTCGTCGTCTCGTTATTCACCCCTCCACTTT TRBJ1-6 - TRBV12-3/TRBV12-4 -
CASSPPQRGGIEQFF TGTGCCAGCAGCCCACCCCAGCGGGGGGGTATTGAGCAGTTCTTC TRBJ2-1 many TRBV7-2 TRBD2
CASSYSTGPGYTF TGTGCCAGCAGTTACTCGACAGGGCCTGGCTACACCTTC TRBJ1-2 few TRBV6-6 TRBD1
CASRRDRNTEAFF TGTGCCAGCAGGAGGGACAGGAACACTGAAGCTTTCTTT TRBJ1-1 few TRBV12-3/TRBV12-4 TRBD1
CASSFLGGNTGELFF TGTGCCAGCAGCTTTCTAGGGGGGAACACCGGGGAGCTGTTTTTT TRBJ2-2 few TRBV5-6 -
CASSPQTPPLHF TGTGCCAGCAGCCCGCAGACACCACCCCTCCACTTT TRBJ1-6 - TRBV13 -
CASSRGLQGAGEKLFF TGTGCCAGCAGCAGGGGTCTACAGGGGGCAGGAGAAAAACTGTTTTTT TRBJ1-4 - TRBV7-9 TRBD1
CASSFRAAGTEAFF TGTGCCAGCAGCTTCAGGGCCGCGGGCACTGAAGCTTTCTTT TRBJ1-1 few TRBV5-4 -
CSVERTAGTDTQYF TGCAGCGTTGAAAGGACAGCTGGCACAGATACGCAGTATTTT TRBJ2-3 - TRBV29-1 -